This T cell receptor (beta chain) is drawn from a study of T and B cells in COVID-19 patients. About the research overall: Median age was approximately 33 years in the recovered cohort and about 67 years in the active-infection cohort.

TRB was amplified from around 250-500 ng of blood genomic DNA. This clonotype is medium-sized in the sample. No antigen is known for it. Findings of the study overall: Symptomatic-phase blood samples from mildly ill patients and early samples from severe cases were scarce.

Multiplex PCR with BIOMED2 TRB-A/B primer pools amplified TRB rearrangements. TCRdb analysed the multiplex PCR reads with MiXCR anew, one entry per CDR3 protein. The sample holds over 10,000 distinct CDR3 sequences, about 25% seen once. CDR1 MNHEY and CDR2 SMNVEV come from the germline V gene (reference sequence). V lost 4 bases, J lost 5 bases, and 4 bases stayed unmatched. The CDR3 is 16 residues long. This chain joins TRBV27 and TRBJ2-5; 16 bases align to TRBD2. The receptor was isolated from a human donor who had recovered from COVID-19. The sequencing sample was made of blood. CDR3 nucleotide sequence: TGTGCCAGCAGTTCCGGGACTAGCGGGAGGGGCGAGACCCAGTACTTC. Encoded protein: CASSSGTSGRGETQYF.